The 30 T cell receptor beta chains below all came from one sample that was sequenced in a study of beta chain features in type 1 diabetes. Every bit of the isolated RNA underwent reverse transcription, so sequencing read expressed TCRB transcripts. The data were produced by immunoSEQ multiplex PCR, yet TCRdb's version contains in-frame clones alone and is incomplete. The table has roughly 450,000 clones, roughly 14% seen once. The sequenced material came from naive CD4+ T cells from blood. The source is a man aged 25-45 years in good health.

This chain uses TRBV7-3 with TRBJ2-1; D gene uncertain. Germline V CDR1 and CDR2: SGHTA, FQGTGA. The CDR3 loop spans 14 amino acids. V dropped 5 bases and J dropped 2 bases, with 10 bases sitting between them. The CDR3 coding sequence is TGTGCCAGCAGCACGGATGGAGCCTACAATGAGCAGTTCTTC. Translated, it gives CASSTDGAYNEQFF.

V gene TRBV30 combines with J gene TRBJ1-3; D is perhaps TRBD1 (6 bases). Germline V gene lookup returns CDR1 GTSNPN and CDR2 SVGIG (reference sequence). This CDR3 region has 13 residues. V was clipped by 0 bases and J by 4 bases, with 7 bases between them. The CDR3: CAWSVDRGNTIYF. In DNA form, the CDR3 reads TGTGCCTGGAGTGTAGACAGGGGAAACACCATATATTTT. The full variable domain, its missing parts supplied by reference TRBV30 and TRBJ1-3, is SQTIHQWPATLVQPVGSPLSLECTVEGTSNPNLYWYRQAAGRGLQLLFYSVGIGQISSEVPQNLSASRPQDRQFILSSKKLLLSDSGFYLCAWSVDRGNTIYFGEGSWLTVV.

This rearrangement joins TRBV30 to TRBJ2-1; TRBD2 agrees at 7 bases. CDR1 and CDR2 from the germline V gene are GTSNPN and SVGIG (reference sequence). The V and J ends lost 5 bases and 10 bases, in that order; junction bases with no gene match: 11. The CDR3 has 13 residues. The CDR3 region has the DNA TGTGCCTGGGGCTTCGGCGGGAGAGGAGAGCAGTTCTTC. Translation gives CAWGFGGRGEQFF.

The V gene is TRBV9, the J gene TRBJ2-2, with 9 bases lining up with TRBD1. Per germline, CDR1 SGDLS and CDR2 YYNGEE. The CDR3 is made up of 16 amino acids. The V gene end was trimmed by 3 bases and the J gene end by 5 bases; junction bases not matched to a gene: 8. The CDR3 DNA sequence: TGTGCCAGCAGCGGGGGACAGGGACCCTTAACCGGGGAGCTGTTTTTT. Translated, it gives CASSGGQGPLTGELFF.

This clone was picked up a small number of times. The CDR3 DNA reads TGTGCCAGCAGACCGCACAGGGCGGGGAACATTCAGTACTTC. This sequence encodes CASRPHRAGNIQYF. This chain connects TRBV27 to TRBJ2-4; possibly TRBD1 or TRBD2 for D (6 bases each). This CDR3 is built from 14 residues. Trimming took off 6 bases at V and 7 bases at J, with 16 bases between the two ends. Germline values: CDR1 MNHEY, CDR2 SMNVEV (reference sequence).

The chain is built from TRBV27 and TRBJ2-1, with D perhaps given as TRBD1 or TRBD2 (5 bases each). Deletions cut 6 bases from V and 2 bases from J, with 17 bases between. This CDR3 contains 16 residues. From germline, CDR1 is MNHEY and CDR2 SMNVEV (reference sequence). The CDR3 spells CASSQRGGVAYNEQFF. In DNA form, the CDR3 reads TGTGCCAGCAGCCAACGTGGGGGAGTGGCCTACAATGAGCAGTTCTTC.

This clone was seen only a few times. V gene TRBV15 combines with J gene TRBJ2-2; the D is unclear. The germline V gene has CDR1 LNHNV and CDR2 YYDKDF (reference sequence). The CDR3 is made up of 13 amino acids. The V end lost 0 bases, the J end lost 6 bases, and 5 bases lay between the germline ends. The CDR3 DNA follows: TGTGCCACCAGCAGAGATCGTCCCGGGGAGCTGTTTTTT. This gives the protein CATSRDRPGELFF.

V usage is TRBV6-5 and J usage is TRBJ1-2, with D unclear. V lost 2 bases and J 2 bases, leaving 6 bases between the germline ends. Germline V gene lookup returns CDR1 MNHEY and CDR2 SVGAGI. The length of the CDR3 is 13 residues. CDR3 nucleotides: TGTGCCAGCAGTTACGGCGGGAACTATGGCTACACCTTC. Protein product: CASSYGGNYGYTF.

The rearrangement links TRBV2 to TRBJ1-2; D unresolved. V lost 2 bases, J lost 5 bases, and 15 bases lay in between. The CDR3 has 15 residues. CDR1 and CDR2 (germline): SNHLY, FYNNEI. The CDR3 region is CASSERLDSGYGYTF. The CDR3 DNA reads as TGTGCCAGCAGTGAACGTCTGGATTCGGGTTATGGCTACACCTTC.

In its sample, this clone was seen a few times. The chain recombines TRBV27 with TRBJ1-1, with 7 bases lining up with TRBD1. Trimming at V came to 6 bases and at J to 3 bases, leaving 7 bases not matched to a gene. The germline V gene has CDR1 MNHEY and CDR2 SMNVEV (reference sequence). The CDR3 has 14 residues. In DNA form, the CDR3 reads TGTGCCAGCAGGCTCCGACAGGGCGACACTGAAGCTTTCTTT. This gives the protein CASRLRQGDTEAFF.

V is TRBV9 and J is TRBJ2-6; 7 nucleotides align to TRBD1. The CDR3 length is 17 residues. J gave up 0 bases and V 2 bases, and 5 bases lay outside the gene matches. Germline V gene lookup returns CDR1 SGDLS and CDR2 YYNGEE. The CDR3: CASSVRQGPSGANVLTF. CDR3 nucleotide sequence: TGTGCCAGCAGCGTTAGACAGGGTCCCTCTGGGGCCAACGTCCTGACTTTC. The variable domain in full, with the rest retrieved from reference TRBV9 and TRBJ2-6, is DSGVTQTPKHLITATGQRVTLRCSPRSGDLSVYWYQQSLDQGLQFLIQYYNGEERAKGNILERFSAQQFPDLHSELNLSSLELGDSALYFCASSVRQGPSGANVLTFGAGSRLTVL.

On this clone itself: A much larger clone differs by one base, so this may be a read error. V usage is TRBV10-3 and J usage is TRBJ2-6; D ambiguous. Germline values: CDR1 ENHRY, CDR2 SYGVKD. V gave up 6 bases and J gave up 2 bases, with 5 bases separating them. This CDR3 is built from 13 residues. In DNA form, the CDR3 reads TGTGCCATCAGCAGCGCTGGGGCCAACGTCCTGACTTTC. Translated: CAISSAGANVLTF.

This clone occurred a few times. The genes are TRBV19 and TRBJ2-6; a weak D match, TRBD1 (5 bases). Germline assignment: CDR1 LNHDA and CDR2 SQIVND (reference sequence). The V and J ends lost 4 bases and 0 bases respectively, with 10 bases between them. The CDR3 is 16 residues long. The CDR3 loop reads CASSRTFSSGANVLTF. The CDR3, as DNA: TGTGCCAGTAGTAGGACATTCAGCTCTGGGGCCAACGTCCTGACTTTC.

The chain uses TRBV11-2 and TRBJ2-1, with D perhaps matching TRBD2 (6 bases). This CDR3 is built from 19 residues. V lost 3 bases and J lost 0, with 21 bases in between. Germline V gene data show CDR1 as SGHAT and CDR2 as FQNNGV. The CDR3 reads CASSFAGLTPRSSYNEQFF. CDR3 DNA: TGTGCCAGCAGCTTTGCGGGACTCACGCCCCGTAGCTCCTACAATGAGCAGTTCTTC. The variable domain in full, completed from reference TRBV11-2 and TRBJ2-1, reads EAGVAQSPRYKIIEKRQSVAFWCNPISGHATLYWYQQILGQGPKLLIQFQNNGVVDDSQLPKDRFSAERLKGVDSTLKIQPAKLEDSAVYLCASSFAGLTPRSSYNEQFFGPGTRLTVL.

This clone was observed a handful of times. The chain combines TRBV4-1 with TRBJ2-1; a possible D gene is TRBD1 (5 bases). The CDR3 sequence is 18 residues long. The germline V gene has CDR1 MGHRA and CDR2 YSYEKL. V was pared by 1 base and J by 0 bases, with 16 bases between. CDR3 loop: CASSQGYNRRTSYNEQFF. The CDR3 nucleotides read TGCGCCAGCAGCCAAGGTTACAACAGGAGAACCTCCTACAATGAGCAGTTCTTC.

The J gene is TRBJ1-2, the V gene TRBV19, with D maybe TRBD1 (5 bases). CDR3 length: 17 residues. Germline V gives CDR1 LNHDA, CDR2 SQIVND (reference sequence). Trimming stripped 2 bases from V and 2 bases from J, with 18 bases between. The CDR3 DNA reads TGTGCCAGTAGTATACCGGGACCGAGGACTCAGAACTATGGCTACACCTTC. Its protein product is CASSIPGPRTQNYGYTF.

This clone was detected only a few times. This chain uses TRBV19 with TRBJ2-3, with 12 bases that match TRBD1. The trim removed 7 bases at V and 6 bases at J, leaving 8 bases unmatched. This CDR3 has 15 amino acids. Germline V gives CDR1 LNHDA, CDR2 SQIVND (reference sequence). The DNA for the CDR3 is TGTGCCAGTATCCCCGGGACAGGGGGCCGGGATACGCAGTATTTT. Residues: CASIPGTGGRDTQYF.

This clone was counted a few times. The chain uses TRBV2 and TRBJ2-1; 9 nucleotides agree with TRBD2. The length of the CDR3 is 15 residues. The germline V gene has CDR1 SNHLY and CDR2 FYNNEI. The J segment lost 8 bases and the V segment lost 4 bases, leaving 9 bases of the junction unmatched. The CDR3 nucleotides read TGTGCCAGCAGTGCAATCGGGACTAGCCGGGATGAGCAGTTCTTC. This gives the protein CASSAIGTSRDEQFF.

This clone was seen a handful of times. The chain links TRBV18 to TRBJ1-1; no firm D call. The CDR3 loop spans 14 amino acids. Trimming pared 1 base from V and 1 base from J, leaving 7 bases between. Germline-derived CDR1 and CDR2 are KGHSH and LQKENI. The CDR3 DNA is TGTGCCAGCTCACCACTGGGCAGGAACACTGAAGCTTTCTTT. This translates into CASSPLGRNTEAFF.

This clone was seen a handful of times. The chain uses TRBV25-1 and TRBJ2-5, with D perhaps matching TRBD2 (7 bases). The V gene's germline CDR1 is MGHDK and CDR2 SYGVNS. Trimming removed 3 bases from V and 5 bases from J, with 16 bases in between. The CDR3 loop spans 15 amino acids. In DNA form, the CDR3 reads TGTGCCAGCAGTGATCCCGGGGGGCCTCGGGAGACCCAGTACTTC. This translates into CASSDPGGPRETQYF. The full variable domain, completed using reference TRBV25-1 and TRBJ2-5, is EADIYQTPRYLVIGTGKKITLECSQTMGHDKMYWYQQDPGMELHLIHYSYGVNSTEKGDLSSESTVSRIRTEHFPLTLESARPSHTSQYLCASSDPGGPRETQYFGPGTRLLVL.

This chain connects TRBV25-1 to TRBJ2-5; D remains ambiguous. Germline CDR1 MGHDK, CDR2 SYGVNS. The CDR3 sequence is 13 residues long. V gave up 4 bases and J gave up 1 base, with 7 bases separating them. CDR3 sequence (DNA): TGTGCCAGCAGTGTCGGCTTCCAAGAGACCCAGTACTTC. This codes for CASSVGFQETQYF.

Written as DNA, the CDR3 is TGTGCCATCAGTGAGTCGATGCGGGAGGAGACCCAGTACTTC. This codes for CAISESMREETQYF. The rearrangement links TRBV10-3 to TRBJ2-5, with TRBD2 identical over 7 bases. This CDR3 spans 14 amino acids. The V gene end was trimmed by 0 bases and the J gene end by 5 bases; junction bases not matched to a gene: 3. The germline V gene has CDR1 ENHRY and CDR2 SYGVKD.

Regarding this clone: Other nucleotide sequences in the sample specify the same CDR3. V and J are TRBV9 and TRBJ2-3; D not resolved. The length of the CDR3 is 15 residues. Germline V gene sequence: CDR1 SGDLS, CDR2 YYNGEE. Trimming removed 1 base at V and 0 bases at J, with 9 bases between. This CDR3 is CASSVRATSTDTQYF. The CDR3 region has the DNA TGTGCCAGCAGCGTAAGGGCCACTAGCACAGATACGCAGTATTTT.

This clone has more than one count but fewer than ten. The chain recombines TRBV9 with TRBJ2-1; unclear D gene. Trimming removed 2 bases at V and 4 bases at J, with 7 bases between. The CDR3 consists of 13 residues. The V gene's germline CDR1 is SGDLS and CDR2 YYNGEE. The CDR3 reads CASSVRLYNEQFF. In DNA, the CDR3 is TGTGCCAGCAGCGTCAGACTTTACAATGAGCAGTTCTTC.

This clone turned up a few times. This CDR3 is CSVYRGTSRNTGELFF. CDR3 bases: TGCAGCGTTTATCGCGGGACTAGCAGAAACACCGGGGAGCTGTTTTTT. The V call is TRBV29-1, the J call TRBJ2-2; 9 nucleotides line up with TRBD2. The CDR3 covers 16 residues. CDR1 and CDR2 from the germline V gene are SQVTM and ANQGSEA. The V and J ends lost 5 bases and 2 bases, in that order; junction bases with no gene match: 9.

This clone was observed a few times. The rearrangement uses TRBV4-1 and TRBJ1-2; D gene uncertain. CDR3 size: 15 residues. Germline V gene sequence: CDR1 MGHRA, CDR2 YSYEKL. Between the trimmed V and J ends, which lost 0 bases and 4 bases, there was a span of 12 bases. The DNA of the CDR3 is TGCGCCAGCAGCCAAGATAACACCCGGGCCTATGGCTACACCTTC. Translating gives CASSQDNTRAYGYTF.

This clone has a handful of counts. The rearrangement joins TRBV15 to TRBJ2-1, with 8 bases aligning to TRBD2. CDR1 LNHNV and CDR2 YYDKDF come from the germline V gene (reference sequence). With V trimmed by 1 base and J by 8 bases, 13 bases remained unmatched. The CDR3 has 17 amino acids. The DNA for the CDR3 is TGTGCCACCAGCAGAGGCCCCGTGGCAGCGGGGGACTATGAGCAGTTCTTC. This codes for CATSRGPVAAGDYEQFF.

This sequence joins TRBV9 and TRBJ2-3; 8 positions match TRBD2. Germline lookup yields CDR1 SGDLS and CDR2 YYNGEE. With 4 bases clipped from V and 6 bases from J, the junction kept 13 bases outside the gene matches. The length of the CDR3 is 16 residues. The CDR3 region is CASSPPLAGLPDTQYF. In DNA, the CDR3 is TGTGCCAGCAGCCCCCCCCTAGCGGGCCTGCCCGATACGCAGTATTTT.

CDR3 sequence reads: CASSAQGGSYEQYF. CDR3 DNA: TGTGCCAGCAGCGCCCAGGGAGGATCCTACGAGCAGTACTTC. The chain employs TRBV13 and TRBJ2-7, with D maybe TRBD2 (6 bases). V shed 5 bases and J shed 1 base, with 12 bases lying between them. This CDR3 is built from 14 residues. The germline V gene has CDR1 PRHDT and CDR2 FYEKMQ (reference sequence).

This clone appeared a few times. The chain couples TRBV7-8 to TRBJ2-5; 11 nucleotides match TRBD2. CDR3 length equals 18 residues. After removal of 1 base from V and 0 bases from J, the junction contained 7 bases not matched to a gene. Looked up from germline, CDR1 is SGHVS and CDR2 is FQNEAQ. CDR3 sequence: CASSLEGLAGEHQETQYF. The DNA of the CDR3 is TGTGCCAGCAGCTTAGAAGGACTAGCGGGCGAACACCAAGAGACCCAGTACTTC.